This is a list of T cell receptor beta chains from one sample in a study of T cells expressing NK-cell markers. TCRdb re-called the 5' RACE reads; every CDR3 protein appears as one record, without DNA. The sample is made up of some 110,000 distinct CDR3 sequences, and the top ten hold about 18% of it. Material for sequencing was blood T cells: a sorted CD56 or NKG2C T cell subset, CD4+ or CD8+ T cells, or bulk PBMC T cells (not recorded which). Receptors originate from a woman between 18 and 69 years old in good health. CDR3s include the opening cysteine and the closing phenylalanine or tryptophan. Each record gives: J gene, V gene, CDR3 protein.

J: TRBJ1-5; V: TRBV10-1; CDR3: CASGGQTSNQPQHF
J: TRBJ2-2; V: TRBV4-3; CDR3: CASSQGFYGELFF
J: TRBJ2-1; V: TRBV11-2; CDR3: CASSPGGNLAGGNNEQFF
J: TRBJ1-3; V: TRBV7-7; CDR3: CASSHRDSDSGNTIYF
J: TRBJ2-3; V: TRBV20-1; CDR3: CSANMGDTDTQYF
J: TRBJ1-4; V: TRBV20-1; CDR3: CSAENSRSATNEKLFF
J: TRBJ1-2; V: TRBV24-1; CDR3: CATSDFGQAPYGYTF
J: TRBJ2-1; V: TRBV5-1; CDR3: CASSLGIVLNEQFF
J: TRBJ2-3; V: TRBV5-1; CDR3: CASSLGAGVTDTQYF
J: TRBJ2-7; V: TRBV5-6; CDR3: CASTPTSGIYEQYF
J: TRBJ2-5; V: TRBV9; CDR3: CASSPRLRAGAHLQETQYF
J: TRBJ2-7; V: TRBV27; CDR3: CASSPAGVSYEQYF
J: TRBJ2-7; V: TRBV7-3; CDR3: CASRLSGDSYEQYF
J: TRBJ2-1; V: TRBV13; CDR3: CASSLSNAPYNEQFF
J: TRBJ2-1; V: TRBV7-6; CDR3: CASSGGYPIDEQFF
J: TRBJ1-2; V: TRBV6-1; CDR3: CASSRIIGTASYGYTF
J: TRBJ2-7; V: TRBV7-9; CDR3: CASSLALGLGLEQYF
J: TRBJ2-3; V: TRBV4-1; CDR3: CASSPGTSGSTDTQYF
J: TRBJ1-2; V: TRBV7-9; CDR3: CASSSAGQGHYGYTF
J: TRBJ1-2; V: TRBV12-3/TRBV12-4; CDR3: CASSAAGGWGYGYTF
J: TRBJ2-7; V: TRBV29-1; CDR3: CSVEGGSGVLEQYF
J: TRBJ2-1; V: TRBV6-2/TRBV6-3; CDR3: CASSLWGYNEQFF
J: TRBJ2-1; V: TRBV19; CDR3: CASEGGGPQFF
J: TRBJ1-1; V: TRBV27; CDR3: CASSYGSNTEAFF
J: TRBJ2-5; V: TRBV7-2; CDR3: CASSPGLAGVETQYF
J: TRBJ2-3; V: TRBV29-1; CDR3: CSVEGGTLTDTQYF
J: TRBJ2-2; V: TRBV4-3; CDR3: CASSQESGGNTGELFF
J: TRBJ2-3; V: TRBV24-1; CDR3: CATSDLQDEVGGDTQYF
J: TRBJ2-5; V: TRBV12-3/TRBV12-4; CDR3: CASSQSGVQETQYF
J: TRBJ2-5; V: TRBV29-1; CDR3: CSIRQGGETQYF
J: TRBJ1-2; V: TRBV29-1; CDR3: CSVAQVNYGYTF
J: TRBJ1-1; V: TRBV14; CDR3: CASSPQGGWNTEAFF
J: TRBJ1-5; V: TRBV28; CDR3: CASSPGQQGPQPQHF
J: TRBJ2-5; V: TRBV7-9; CDR3: CASSLEERERETQYF
J: TRBJ1-6; V: TRBV5-6; CDR3: CASSSWTDSYNSPLHF
J: TRBJ2-2; V: TRBV9; CDR3: CASSVSGGGYEGTGELFF
J: TRBJ1-1; V: TRBV12-3/TRBV12-4; CDR3: CASRRGPEAFF
J: TRBJ2-3; V: TRBV24-1; CDR3: CATSDWDSTDTQYF
J: TRBJ2-7; V: TRBV19; CDR3: CASSIDGLEQYF